This T cell receptor beta chain stems from a study of technical replicates of blood from a few donors. This CDR3 is 15 amino acids long. The V and J ends lost 4 bases and 5 bases, in that order; junction bases with no gene match: 6. In germline, CDR1 is SGHAT, CDR2 FQNNGV. Clones were sequenced by immunoSEQ multiplex PCR, and TCRdb holds only the in-frame ones, with some missing. This sample has nearly 80,000 clones; approximately 93% occur once, and the top ten carry about 0.41%. Sequencing was carried out using T cells isolated from PBMCs. The receptor was derived from a human donor in good health. The chain uses TRBV11-2 and TRBJ2-5; 11 bases agree with TRBD2. CDR3 sequence: CASSSILAGEETQYF. The DNA for the CDR3 is TGTGCCAGCAGCTCCATACTAGCGGGAGAGGAGACCCAGTACTTC.